This TCR beta chain was captured in a study of graft-versus-host responses after intestinal transplantation. About the study: Anti-thymocyte globulin was used for induction in all recipients, who then took tacrolimus and steroids for approximately 3 years.

V lost 5 bases, J lost 2 bases, and 10 bases stayed unmatched. Germline loops: CDR1 SQVTM, CDR2 ANQGSEA. CDR3 size: 15 residues. Worth noting for this clone: Antigen specificity is unknown.

Study-wide results and limits: Some patients had graft-donor T cell macrochimerism. In their allografts, the ratios of graft-versus-host to host-versus-graft T cell clones were high. The marrow of recipients harbored GvH clones, and ileum or blood showed some of them first. After transplant, early declines in HvG clones were associated with peak levels of circulating GvH clones.

Using immunoSEQ multiplex PCR, the repertoire was profiled, and TCRdb retains in-frame clones only, with some absent. The table includes more than 55,000 clones, 70% to 90% detected once. The sequences come from PBMCs, collected 26 days after transplant. The receptor was derived from a human patient who received an intestinal transplant, so some T cells may come from the graft donor. This chain links TRBV29-1 with TRBJ2-7; TRBD1 matches at 9 bases. CDR3 residues: CSVMGGQGLPYEQYF. The CDR3 DNA is TGCAGCGTTATGGGGGGACAGGGTCTTCCCTACGAGCAGTACTTC.